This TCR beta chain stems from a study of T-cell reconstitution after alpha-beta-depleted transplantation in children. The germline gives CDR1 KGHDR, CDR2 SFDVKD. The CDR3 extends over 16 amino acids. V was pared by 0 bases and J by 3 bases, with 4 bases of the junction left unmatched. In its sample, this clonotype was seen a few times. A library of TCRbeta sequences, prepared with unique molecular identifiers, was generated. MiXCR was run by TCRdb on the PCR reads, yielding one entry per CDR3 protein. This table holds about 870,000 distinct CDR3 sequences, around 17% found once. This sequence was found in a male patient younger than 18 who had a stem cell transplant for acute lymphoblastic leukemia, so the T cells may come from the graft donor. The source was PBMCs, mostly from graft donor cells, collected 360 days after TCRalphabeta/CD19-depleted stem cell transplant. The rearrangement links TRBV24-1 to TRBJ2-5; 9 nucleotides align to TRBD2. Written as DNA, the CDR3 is TGTGCCACCAGTGATTTGGGGTCTAGCGGGAAAGAGACCCAGTACTTC. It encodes CATSDLGSSGKETQYF.